This T cell receptor beta chain originates from a study of blood T cell repertoires in COVID-19. Per the germline V gene, CDR1 is SGHVS and CDR2 is FNYEAQ. The CDR3 extends over 13 amino acids. With 3 bases removed from V and 5 bases from J, the gap between germline ends came to 10 bases. Clones were sequenced by immunoSEQ multiplex PCR, and TCRdb holds only the in-frame ones, with some missing. Of about 69,000 clones in the sample, under 85% were seen once. This chain links TRBV7-6 with TRBJ1-1; D is ambiguous. The clonotype was recovered from a man in his 60s with acute or convalescent COVID-19. The sequenced sample was peripheral blood. In DNA form, the CDR3 reads TGTGCCAGCAGCTTTACGACAAGGACTGAAGCTTTCTTT. Translated, it gives CASSFTTRTEAFF.